Following are 7 T cell receptor beta chains from one sample sequenced in a study of shared clonotypes between healthy human individuals. Measured with immunoSEQ multiplex PCR; TCRdb has only the in-frame clones, and not every one. Seen here are about 1.5 million clones, around 95% observed once, and the top ten hold roughly 1.2%. Sample: naive CD4+ T cells sorted from blood. Sample subset: CD45RA+ positively selected. The source is a man aged 25-45 years in good health.

V usage is TRBV30 and J usage is TRBJ1-2; unclear D gene. The CDR3 is 13 amino acids. The germline gives CDR1 GTSNPN, CDR2 SVGIG (reference sequence). Deletions cut 1 base from V and 2 bases from J, with 8 bases between. For the CDR3, the DNA is TGTGCCTGGAGTGCCACAGCCAACTATGGCTACACCTTC. It specifies CAWSATANYGYTF.

The V and J genes are TRBV6-5 and TRBJ2-5; D is ambiguous. Trimming took off 7 bases at V and 5 bases at J, with 8 bases between the two ends. The length of the CDR3 is 11 residues. CDR1 and CDR2 (germline): MNHEY, SVGAGI. The CDR3 loop reads CASITGETQYF. As DNA, the CDR3 is TGTGCCAGCATCACCGGGGAGACCCAGTACTTC.

The V and J genes are TRBV6-6 and TRBJ1-1; D not resolved. This CDR3 has 13 residues. Germline CDR1 is MNHNY and CDR2 is SVGAGI (reference sequence). The V and J ends lost 11 bases and 11 bases respectively, with 24 bases between them. The CDR3 spells CASLMYDFQAAFF. The CDR3 nucleotides read TGTGCCTCCCTCATGTACGACTTTCAGGCGGCTTTCTTT.

The gene calls are TRBV5-6 and TRBJ2-7, with a weak D call TRBD1 (5 bases). The CDR3 has 16 residues. Germline-derived CDR1 and CDR2 are SGHDT and YYEEEE. Between the trimmed V and J ends, which lost 0 bases and 2 bases, there was a span of 15 bases. Here the CDR3 reads CASSLARWGRAYEQYF. The CDR3 region has the DNA TGTGCCAGCAGCTTGGCTCGGTGGGGCAGGGCCTACGAGCAGTACTTC.

The J gene is TRBJ2-1, the V gene TRBV5-4; 10 bases line up with TRBD2. V lost 0 bases to trimming and J lost 4 bases; unmatched junction nucleotides: 4. Germline values: CDR1 SGHNT, CDR2 YYREEE (reference sequence). The CDR3 length is 16 residues. The CDR3 nucleotides are TGTGCCAGCAGCTTGGGACTAGCGGGTCAATACAATGAGCAGTTCTTC. Translated, it gives CASSLGLAGQYNEQFF.

In this sample, this clone turned up once. The chain couples TRBV5-1 to TRBJ2-1; tentatively, D is TRBD2 (6 bases). Deletions cut 4 bases from V and 0 bases from J, with 11 bases between. The CDR3 consists of 15 residues. The germline V gene has CDR1 SGHRS and CDR2 YFSETQ. The CDR3 DNA is TGCGCCAGCAGCCTGGCGGGACGCTCCTACAATGAGCAGTTCTTC. Amino acid sequence: CASSLAGRSYNEQFF.

On this clone itself: A much larger clonotype is one base distant, so this may be a read error. The J gene is TRBJ2-7, the V gene TRBV11-3; unclear D gene. Germline loops: CDR1 SGHNT, CDR2 YENEEA. Trimming took 7 bases from V and 3 from J, leaving 4 bases between them. This CDR3 region has 10 residues. The CDR3 DNA is TGTGCCAGCATTGACTACGAGCAGTACTTC. Protein: CASIDYEQYF. The whole variable domain, filled in from reference TRBV11-3 and TRBJ2-7, reads EAGVVQSPRYKIIEKKQPVAFWCNPISGHNTLYWYLQNLGQGPELLIRYENEEAVDDSQLPKDRFSAERLKGVDSTLKIQPAELGDSAVYLCASIDYEQYFGPGTRLTVT.